Detailed here is one TCR beta chain. Its antigen is currently not known. Qualities for individual bases were not recorded, and no much larger clone is one base off. TCR CDR3 regions were amplified from genomic DNA by multiplex PCR using the deep immunoSEQ assay. For each cell subset, the extracted genomic DNA was distributed evenly across all wells of several immunoSEQ 96-well plates, and each plate served as one replicate. For sorted subsets, roughly 200 ng of genomic DNA, equivalent to 25,000 to 30,000 T cell genomes, went into each replicate PCR. Purified libraries were quantified with a Qubit 3.0 fluorometer, sized on a Bioanalyzer 2100, and re-quantified with the KAPA Library Quantification kit. Every immunoSEQ 96-well plate was sequenced on a separate single-read 150-cycle Illumina NextSeq 550 flow cell. Under the source paper's analysis protocol: The immunoSEQ output contained only junctional sequences without quality scores, so filtering could not match that applied to full-length reads. Sequences were annotated with PyIR, a Python wrapper for IgBLAST v1.9, and V/J genes and CDR3 were assigned using IMGT germline references. Reads were removed for weak V/J assignments (E-value above 1e-6), missing CDR3, stop codons, out-of-frame junctions, or ambiguous translated residues. V3J clonotypes were defined by identical inferred V gene, J gene, and CDR3 amino acid sequence. The percentage overlap between two repertoires was calculated by dividing the number of shared unique clonotypes by the size of the smaller repertoire. Repertoire richness was assessed with RTK rarefaction, the Chao1 estimator, and Recon v2.1 estimates of unobserved clonotypes. OLGA was used to compute generation probabilities for all TCRbeta clonotypes that the gDNA method yielded from a handful of donors. Sourced from immuneACCESS, this table was stored by TCRdb with only in-frame sequences that have V and J called. A share of the clones is absent; for the studies checked, an unresolved V gene accounts for under half, and the remainder has no known explanation. The V and J calls and clone size were taken over from that table, and D and trimming were inferred from the DNA. The sample table shows around 550,000 clones, and roughly 95% are seen once. The ten most abundant clones make up around 0.12% of the sample.

This entry is derived from a study of shared clonotypes between healthy human individuals (TCRdb year 2020). Background for the entire study: Three men and two women, aged 18 to 49 years, made up the cohort. Per donor, three plates each were used for CD4 naive and CD4 memory, two for CD8 naive, and one for CD8 memory. To estimate repertoire size and how much clonotype sharing occurs between individuals, the study deeply sequenced the blood TCR repertoires of five healthy adults. Libraries were prepared and TCR repertoires were sequenced by different laboratories using diverse techniques, in order to increase sequencing depth and limit assay-specific biases. Leukapheresis yielded between about 0.9 and 9.5 billion PBMCs per donor. The investigation overall reported the following: Pairwise subsampling indicated that sequencing depth was expected to affect the degree of clonotype sharing among donors. Higher generation probabilities were observed for clonotypes shared by all four sorted-subset donors than for non-shared clonotypes. Sampling was limited to blood, and TCR repertoires in tissue likely differ from TCR repertoires in blood. Because the study included a small number of donors, the genetic and exposure-history diversity represented was limited. Estimated clonotype richness was generally larger for naive than for memory subsets. Even with the large sequencing depth, rarefaction of the sorted-subset datasets indicated that sequencing was incomplete. Across several donors, approximately 4.9% of naive CD4, more than 3% of naive CD8, 2% to 2.5% of memory CD4, and about 0.4% of memory CD8 clonotypes were shared.

CD8 naive samples were CD45RO-negative cells positively selected for CCR7, giving a CD45RA+CCR7+ population that excluded TemRA cells. The donors were healthy, HIV-negative adults who had no recently reported acute infections or vaccinations. Only Caucasian adults living in Nashville, Tennessee, USA were represented among the donors. After blood collection by leukapheresis, PBMCs were isolated using Ficoll-Histopaque density gradient centrifugation and then cryopreserved in the vapor phase of liquid nitrogen. Analytical flow cytometry was used to check the purity and quantity of every magnetically sorted T cell population. Each sorted fraction had its genomic DNA isolated and then quantified by UV absorbance on a Nanodrop 2000c. According to the germline V gene, CDR1 reads SGHDT and CDR2 reads YYEEEE. The germline V end is reduced by 3 bases and the J end by 5 bases; junction bases left unmatched: 0. The CDR3 sequence holds 14 residues, the cysteine and phenylalanine included. The kept DNA is CDR3 alone, 42 bases in frame from the first base.

The sequencing input was naive CD8+ T cells sorted from blood. The sample's cell subset or site, from its label and the paper: CD45RA+CCR7+. This receptor was obtained from a woman under 40 in good health. The chain is assembled from TRBV5-6 and TRBJ2-2, with 11 junctional bases fitting TRBD2. The CDR3 loop reads CASSWTSGTGELFF. The bases are TGTGCCAGCAGCTGGACTAGCGGGACCGGGGAGCTGTTTTTT.